This T cell receptor (beta chain) comes out of a study of regulatory dendritic cells for organ transplantation. Sorted T cells were CFSE-labeled and cultured roughly five days with allogeneic regulatory or mature dendritic cells at 1:10. Measured with immunoSEQ multiplex PCR; TCRdb has only the in-frame clones, and not every one. The data contain about 20,000 clones, 70% to 90% of them singletons. Comments on this clone: Its cognate antigen is unknown.

The CDR3 is 15 amino acids. Trimming cost V 7 bases and J 0 bases, with 15 bases left between them. Germline lookup yields CDR1 MDHEN and CDR2 SYDVKM. Material for sequencing was naive CD4+ T cells from blood cultured with regulatory dendritic cells. Subset specified: CD45RA+ naive T cells. The chain carries TRBV28 and TRBJ1-1; D is undetermined. The receptor's source is a human donor in good health. This chain's CDR3 is CASIHPALMNTEAFF. The CDR3 coding sequence is TGTGCCAGCATCCATCCGGCCCTTATGAACACTGAAGCTTTCTTT. The full variable domain, in which reference TRBV28 and TRBJ1-1 provide the parts outside the CDR3, is DVKVTQSSRYLVKRTGEKVFLECVQDMDHENMFWYRQDPGLGLRLIYFSYDVKMKEKGDIPEGYSVSREKKERFSLILESASTNQTSMYLCASIHPALMNTEAFFGQGTRLTVV.